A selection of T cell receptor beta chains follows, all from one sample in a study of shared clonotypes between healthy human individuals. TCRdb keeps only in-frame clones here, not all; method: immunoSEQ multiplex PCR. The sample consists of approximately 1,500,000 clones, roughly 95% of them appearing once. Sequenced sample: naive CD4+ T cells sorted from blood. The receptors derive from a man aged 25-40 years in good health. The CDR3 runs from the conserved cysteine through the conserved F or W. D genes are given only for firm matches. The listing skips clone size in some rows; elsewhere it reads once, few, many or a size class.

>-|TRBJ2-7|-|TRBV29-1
TGCAGCGTTGACGGGGGCCCGGGCGAGCAGTACTTC
CSVDGGPGEQYF
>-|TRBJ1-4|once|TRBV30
TGTGCCTGGAGTGTCCGGGGGGCGGTTGAAAAACTGTTTTTT
CAWSVRGAVEKLFF
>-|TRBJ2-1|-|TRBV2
TGTGCCAGCAGGGAGAACAGGGCCCTTTACAATGAGCAGTTCTTC
CASRENRALYNEQFF
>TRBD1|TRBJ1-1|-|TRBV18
TGTGCCAGCTCACCGACCGGGACAGTTATGAACACTGAAGCTTTCTTT
CASSPTGTVMNTEAFF
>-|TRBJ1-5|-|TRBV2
TGTGCCAGCAGTGCTGATAATCAGCCCCAGCATTTT
CASSADNQPQHF
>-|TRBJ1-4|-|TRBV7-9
TGTGCCAGCAGCTCAGTAGGAGGGAGTGAAAAACTGTTTTTT
CASSSVGGSEKLFF
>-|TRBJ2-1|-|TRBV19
-
CASSIDGVAGGSGPTFF
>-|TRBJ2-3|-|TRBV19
TGTGCCAGTAGTATAGTACTGGGCAGGTTAGCAGATACGCAGTATTTT
CASSIVLGRLADTQYF
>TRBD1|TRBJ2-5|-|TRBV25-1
TGTGCCAGCAGCACGGACAGGATGTTCCAAGAGACCCAGTACTTC
CASSTDRMFQETQYF
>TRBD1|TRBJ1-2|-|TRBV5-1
TGCGCCAGCAGCGCGGGACAGGGGGTCCAGGGCTATGGCTACACCTTC
CASSAGQGVQGYGYTF
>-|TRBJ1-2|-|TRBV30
TGTGCCTGGAGTGTAGATGGGGGGTCCTATGGCTACACCTTC
CAWSVDGGSYGYTF
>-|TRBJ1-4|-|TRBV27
TGTGCCAGCAGTTCCACGTGGCTCGCTAATGAAAAACTGTTTTTT
CASSSTWLANEKLFF
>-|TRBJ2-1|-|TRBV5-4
TGTGCCAGCAGCTTGGGGTCGTCAGGAGACGAGAAGTTCTTC
CASSLGSSGDEKFF
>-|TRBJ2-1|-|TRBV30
TGTGCCTGGAGTGTACTGGGAGGTCTTTCCTACAATGAGCAGTTCTTC
CAWSVLGGLSYNEQFF
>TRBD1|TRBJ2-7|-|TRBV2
TGTGCCAGCAGTCTTAACAGGGGGCCCGAGCAGTACTTC
CASSLNRGPEQYF
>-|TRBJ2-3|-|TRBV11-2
TGTGCCAGCAGCTTACCAACAGGTATCGATACGCAGTATTTT
CASSLPTGIDTQYF
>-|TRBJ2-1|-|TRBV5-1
TGCGCCAGTGGAAACGGATACAATGAGCAGTTCTTC
CASGNGYNEQFF
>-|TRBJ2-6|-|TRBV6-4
TGTGCCAGCAGTGAGAATGGGGTCGGGGCCAACGTCCTGACTTTC
CASSENGVGANVLTF
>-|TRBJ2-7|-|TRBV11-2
TGTGCCAGCAGCCCCGTCGGGGGCGTGATCTACGAGCAGTACTTC
CASSPVGGVIYEQYF
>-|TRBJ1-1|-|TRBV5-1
TGCGCCAGCAGCTTGGACCGGGAGACTGAAGCTTTCTTT
CASSLDRETEAFF
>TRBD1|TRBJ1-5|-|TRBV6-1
TGTGCCAGCAGTGAGGGACAGTTAAGTCAGCCCCAGCATTTT
CASSEGQLSQPQHF
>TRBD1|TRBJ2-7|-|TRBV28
TGTGCCAGCAGTGTTGGGACAGCCCTTTCCTACGAGCAGTACTTC
CASSVGTALSYEQYF
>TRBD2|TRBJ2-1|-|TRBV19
TGTGCCAGTAGTCCACTGAGCGGGAGGGCTTACAATGAGCAGTTCTTC
CASSPLSGRAYNEQFF
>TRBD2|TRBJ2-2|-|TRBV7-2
TGTGCCAGCAGCTCTCGACTAGCTCCTAACACCGGGGAGCTGTTTTTT
CASSSRLAPNTGELFF
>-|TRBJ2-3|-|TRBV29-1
TGCAGCGTTAAACCCCCCATCCTGAAGTTGGGGGCAGATACGCAGTATTTT
CSVKPPILKLGADTQYF
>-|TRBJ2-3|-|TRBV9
TGTGCCAGCACCCAGGGGCCTTCGGGCACAGATACGCAGTATTTT
CASTQGPSGTDTQYF
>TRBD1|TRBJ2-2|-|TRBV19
TGTGCCAGTAGTCCGATGGACAGGGCGAACACCGGGGAGCTGTTTTTT
CASSPMDRANTGELFF
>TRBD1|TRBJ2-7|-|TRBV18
TGTGCCAGCTCACCACTAACAGGGGAGTTCTACGAGCAGTACTTC
CASSPLTGEFYEQYF
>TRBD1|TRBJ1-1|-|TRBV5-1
TGCGCCAGCAGCTTGATACACAGACTTACCGGGACAGGGGAGACTGAAGCTTTCTTT
CASSLIHRLTGTGETEAFF
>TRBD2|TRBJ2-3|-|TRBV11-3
TGTGCCAGCAGCCCGGGGCTAGCGGGAGGCCCCACAGATACGCAGTATTTT
CASSPGLAGGPTDTQYF
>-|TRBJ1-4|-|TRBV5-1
TGCGCCAGCAGCTTGGAAACTGCAACTAATGAAAAACTGTTTTTT
CASSLETATNEKLFF
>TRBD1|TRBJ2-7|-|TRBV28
TGTGCCAGCAGTTTAAAGGGGACAGGGTATTCCTACGAGCAGTACTTC
CASSLKGTGYSYEQYF
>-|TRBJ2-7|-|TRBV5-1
TGCGCCAGCAGCTTGGGAGCTGTGGGAACAGACCATTTCTACGAGCAGTACTTC
CASSLGAVGTDHFYEQYF
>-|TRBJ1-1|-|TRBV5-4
TGTGCCAGCAGCGCCCGGGACCGACCTTTTAACACTGAAGCTTTCTTT
CASSARDRPFNTEAFF
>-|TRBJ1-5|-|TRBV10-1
TGCGCCAGCAGTGACCGGGACGGAAATCAGCCCCAGCATTTT
CASSDRDGNQPQHF
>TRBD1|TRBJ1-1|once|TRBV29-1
TGCAGCGTTCAAGGGACAGGAAAAACCCTCACTGAAGCTTTCTTT
CSVQGTGKTLTEAFF
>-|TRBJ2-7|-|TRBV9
TGTGCCAGCAGCGCCCGTCGATCACTAGTTTGCGAGCAGTACTTC
CASSARRSLVCEQYF
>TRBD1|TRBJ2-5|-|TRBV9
TGTGCCAGCAGCGTAGGGACAGGGGGCAGTCACCAAGAGACCCAGTACTTC
CASSVGTGGSHQETQYF
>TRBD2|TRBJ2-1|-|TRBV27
TGTGCCAGCAGTTTATTCAGCCGTGGGGCTAGCGGCGATCCTTCTTACAATGAGCAGTTCTTC
CASSLFSRGASGDPSYNEQFF
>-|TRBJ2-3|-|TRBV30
TGTGCCTGGAGTACCCAAGCACGGACTGCCGGCTATACGCAGTATTTT
CAWSTQARTAGYTQYF
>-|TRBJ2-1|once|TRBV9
TGTGCCAGCAGCGTGAGCGGCCAGAACAATGAGCAGTTCTTC
CASSVSGQNNEQFF
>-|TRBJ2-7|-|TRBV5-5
TGTGCCAGCACTCTCCCGGGGGTATTCGGCTACGAGCAGTACTTC
CASTLPGVFGYEQYF
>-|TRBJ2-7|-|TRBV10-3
TGTGCCATCAGTGAGTCGACGGGCTCCTACGAGCAGTACTTC
CAISESTGSYEQYF
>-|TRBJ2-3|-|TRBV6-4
TGTGCCAGCAGCCCAAGTCGATCAAGAACAAGCACAGATACGCAGTATTTT
CASSPSRSRTSTDTQYF